Shown below are 23 T cell receptor beta chains from a single sample sequenced in a study of OX40 agonist ivuxolimab in advanced cancers. Some clones are missing from TCRdb's copy, which holds only in-frame ones; the method was immunoSEQ multiplex PCR. The sample has 80,000 to 130,000 clones, just over 90% seen once; the top ten hold more than 0.25%. Sequencing was performed on CD4+ or CD8+ T cells sorted from blood, taken in a trial of the OX40 agonist ivuxolimab. All receptors derive from an adult with an advanced solid tumor such as melanoma, head and neck, liver or kidney cancer.

The gene calls are TRBV2 and TRBJ2-2, with D possibly matching TRBD1 (6 bases). Looked up from germline, CDR1 is SNHLY and CDR2 is FYNNEI. This CDR3 comprises 14 residues. V was trimmed by 7 bases and J by 1 base, leaving 10 bases between them. CDR3 protein: CASKRTENTGELFF. In DNA, the CDR3 is TGTGCCAGCAAAAGGACAGAGAACACCGGGGAGCTGTTTTTT.

This clone was observed a handful of times. This rearrangement joins TRBV11-2 to TRBJ1-1; the D gene is possibly TRBD1 (6 bases). V lost 3 bases, J lost 4 bases, and 12 bases lay in between. This CDR3 comprises 14 residues. In germline, CDR1 is SGHAT, CDR2 FQNNGV. The CDR3 protein is CASSLSGEGTEAFF. The CDR3 DNA sequence: TGTGCCAGCAGCTTGTCAGGGGAGGGCACTGAAGCTTTCTTT.

This sequence joins TRBV19 and TRBJ2-7; possibly TRBD1 for D (6 bases). Trimming shortened V by 5 bases and J by 4 bases, and 15 bases separated the two germline ends. Per germline, CDR1 LNHDA and CDR2 SQIVND (reference sequence). CDR3 length: 14 amino acids. The DNA of the CDR3 is TGTGCCAGTAGTCCCTTGGGCAGGGGTTACGAGCAGTACTTC. Translating it yields CASSPLGRGYEQYF.

V and J are TRBV19 and TRBJ1-1, with no clear D. CDR1 is LNHDA, CDR2 SQIVND, per germline (reference sequence). This CDR3 has 14 amino acids. Trimming left V 3 bases short and J 1 base short, with 9 bases between. CDR3 amino acids: CASSIRRANTEAFF. CDR3 nucleotide sequence: TGTGCCAGTAGTATCAGGCGAGCGAACACTGAAGCTTTCTTT.

J is TRBJ2-2 and V is TRBV7-2, with D tentatively TRBD1 (5 bases). Looked up from germline, CDR1 is SGHTA and CDR2 is FQGNSA. The CDR3 extends over 13 amino acids. The V and J ends lost 0 bases and 7 bases respectively, with 6 bases between them. CDR3 in DNA: TGTGCCAGCAGCTTAGCCCAGGGCGGGGAGCTGTTTTTT. It is translated as CASSLAQGGELFF.

The V gene is TRBV7-9, the J gene TRBJ2-2; D may be TRBD2 (5 bases). Trimming took off 5 bases at V and 6 bases at J, with 10 bases between the two ends. The V gene's germline CDR1 is SEHNR and CDR2 FQNEAQ (reference sequence). This CDR3 contains 13 residues. CDR3 region: CASSASQAGELFF. In nucleotides, the CDR3 is TGTGCCAGCAGCGCTAGCCAGGCCGGGGAGCTGTTTTTT.

The chain couples TRBV27 to TRBJ2-2; 8 bases agree with TRBD2. The CDR3 sequence is 16 residues long. V shed 2 bases and J 1 base; nucleotides not matched to a gene: 3. Germline assignment: CDR1 MNHEY and CDR2 SMNVEV (reference sequence). CDR3 sequence: CASSLGGTRNTGELFF. The DNA of the CDR3 is TGTGCCAGCAGTTTAGGCGGGACTAGGAACACCGGGGAGCTGTTTTTT.

This chain joins TRBV7-9 and TRBJ2-5; unclear D gene. The germline V gene has CDR1 SEHNR and CDR2 FQNEAQ (reference sequence). Trimming left V 2 bases short and J 5 bases short, with 9 bases between. The CDR3 is made up of 13 amino acids. The CDR3 loop reads CASSLRVLETQYF. Here the CDR3 DNA reads TGTGCCAGCAGCTTAAGAGTTCTCGAGACCCAGTACTTC. The whole variable domain, filled in from reference TRBV7-9 and TRBJ2-5, reads DTGVSQNPRHKITKRGQNVTFRCDPISEHNRLYWYRQTLGQGPEFLTYFQNEAQLEKSRLLSDRFSAERPKGSFSTLEIQRTEQGDSAMYLCASSLRVLETQYFGPGTRLLVL.

The chain is built from TRBV7-2 and TRBJ2-1; D unclear. Trimming left V 6 bases short and J 5 bases short, with 11 bases between. This CDR3 region has 13 residues. Germline CDR1 SGHTA, CDR2 FQGNSA. The CDR3 loop reads CASRPNLNNEQFF. The CDR3 nucleotides read TGTGCCAGCAGGCCGAATCTAAACAATGAGCAGTTCTTC.

The chain combines TRBV15 with TRBJ2-7, with 9 bases that match TRBD1. J lost 3 bases, V lost 6 bases, and 9 bases had no gene match. This CDR3 spans 15 amino acids. In germline, CDR1 is LNHNV, CDR2 YYDKDF (reference sequence). The CDR3 nucleotides are TGTGCCACCAGTACGGACAGGGGAACTTTCTACGAGCAGTACTTC. It encodes CATSTDRGTFYEQYF.

The chain uses TRBV13 and TRBJ2-1; 9 bases are a match to TRBD2. In germline, CDR1 is PRHDT, CDR2 FYEKMQ (reference sequence). V dropped 5 bases and J dropped 3; count of bases not matched to a gene: 5. The CDR3 has 15 residues. The CDR3 DNA reads as TGTGCCAGCAGCCCTCGGACTAGCGTCTACAATGAGCAGTTCTTC. Its protein is CASSPRTSVYNEQFF.

This chain uses TRBV25-1 with TRBJ1-3, with D hard to call. CDR1 and CDR2 (germline): MGHDK, SYGVNS. V gave up 8 bases and J gave up 0 bases, with 14 bases separating them. The CDR3 has 15 amino acids. The CDR3 here is CASSDTLGSGNTIYF. The CDR3 nucleotides read TGTGCCAGCTCTGACACATTAGGCTCTGGAAACACCATATATTTT.

V gene TRBV7-9 combines with J gene TRBJ2-4; 7 bases fit TRBD2. After removal of 6 bases from V and 5 bases from J, the junction contained 7 bases not matched to a gene. The CDR3 is 14 residues long. The germline V gene has CDR1 SEHNR and CDR2 FQNEAQ (reference sequence). CDR3 DNA sequence: TGTGCCAGCAGACAAACTAGCGCGGAAAACATTCAGTACTTC. Translated, it gives CASRQTSAENIQYF.

This sequence joins TRBV28 and TRBJ2-5, with 10 bases lining up with TRBD1. V gave up 5 bases and J gave up 4 bases; unmatched junction bases: 7. The CDR3 consists of 15 residues. Germline CDR1 reads MDHEN; CDR2 reads SYDVKM. The CDR3 reads CASSTPGTGVETQYF. CDR3 DNA sequence: TGTGCCAGCAGTACCCCCGGGACAGGGGTAGAGACCCAGTACTTC. The variable domain in full, completed from reference TRBV28 and TRBJ2-5, reads DVKVTQSSRYLVKRTGEKVFLECVQDMDHENMFWYRQDPGLGLRLIYFSYDVKMKEKGDIPEGYSVSREKKERFSLILESASTNQTSMYLCASSTPGTGVETQYFGPGTRLLVL.

The chain joins TRBV19 to TRBJ2-1; tentatively, D is TRBD1 or TRBD2 (5 bases each). CDR3 size: 15 residues. CDR1 and CDR2 from the germline V gene are LNHDA and SQIVND (reference sequence). V lost 6 bases, J lost 6 bases, and 18 bases lay in between. The DNA for the CDR3 is TGTGCCAGTAGCCCGCCGGGACGTGCGATCAATGAGCAGTTCTTC. It yields the protein CASSPPGRAINEQFF. Together with reference TRBV19 and TRBJ2-1, the CDR3 gives the full variable domain: DGGITQSPKYLFRKEGQNVTLSCEQNLNHDAMYWYRQDPGQGLRLIYYSQIVNDFQKGDIAEGYSVSREKKESFPLTVTSAQKNPTAFYLCASSPPGRAINEQFFGPGTRLTVL.

This chain connects TRBV21-1 to TRBJ1-4. TRBV21-1 has pseudogene status. This CDR3 spans 12 amino acids. CDR3 residues: CASSKEIKKLFF. The CDR3 nucleotides read TGTGCCAGCAGCAAAGAAATAAAAAAACTGTTTTTT.

The chain recombines TRBV7-8 with TRBJ2-7; D is perhaps TRBD2 (6 bases). This CDR3 has 14 amino acids. V lost 1 base and J 2 bases, leaving 9 bases between the germline ends. In germline, CDR1 is SGHVS, CDR2 FQNEAQ. This CDR3 is CASSLGASAYEQYF. In DNA, the CDR3 is TGTGCCAGCAGCTTAGGGGCTAGCGCCTACGAGCAGTACTTC.

The genes are TRBV11-2 and TRBJ1-4; 10 bases align to TRBD1. After removal of 4 bases from V and 5 bases from J, the junction contained 7 bases not matched to a gene. Germline V gene lookup returns CDR1 SGHAT and CDR2 FQNNGV. This CDR3 is 16 amino acids long. CDR3 residues: CASSSWTGGNNEKLFF. In DNA form, the CDR3 reads TGTGCCAGCAGCTCATGGACAGGGGGTAACAATGAAAAACTGTTTTTT.

This chain connects TRBV7-2 to TRBJ2-7; 9 nucleotides align to TRBD2. Germline V lookup: CDR1 SGHTA, CDR2 FQGNSA. There are 15 residues in the CDR3. V trimming: 5 bases; J trimming: 7 bases; junction bases outside the gene matches: 12. CDR3 nucleotides: TGTGCCAGCAGCCAGACAAGAGGCGGGAGGGGGGAGCAGTACTTC. It yields the protein CASSQTRGGRGEQYF.

CDR3 bases: TGTGCCAGCAACCCACAGGGGGCGTATACTGAAGCTTTCTTT. Protein: CASNPQGAYTEAFF. This rearrangement joins TRBV27 to TRBJ1-1; 9 bases agree with TRBD1. J was trimmed by 5 bases and V by 7 bases; bases with no gene match: 8. The length of the CDR3 is 14 residues. From germline, CDR1 is MNHEY and CDR2 SMNVEV (reference sequence).

The table lists this clone with a count of one. The chain links TRBV10-3 to TRBJ1-2; D is undetermined. Germline CDR1 is ENHRY and CDR2 is SYGVKD. V gave up 4 bases and J gave up 5 bases, with 8 bases separating them. CDR3 length: 12 amino acids. The CDR3 sequence: CAISAEQYGYTF. For the CDR3, the DNA is TGTGCCATCAGTGCAGAACAGTATGGCTACACCTTC.

This chain joins TRBV28 and TRBJ1-3; D ambiguous. Germline assignment: CDR1 MDHEN and CDR2 SYDVKM. This CDR3 region has 14 residues. Trimming took 7 bases from V and 2 from J, leaving 12 bases between them. In DNA form, the CDR3 reads TGTGCCAGCAATGGAGGCAGCGCTGGAAACACCATATATTTT. This gives the protein CASNGGSAGNTIYF.

The chain is built from TRBV18 and TRBJ1-1; D call uncertain. This CDR3 spans 15 amino acids. Trimming took off 3 bases at V and 0 bases at J, with 11 bases between the two ends. Germline V gene sequence: CDR1 KGHSH, CDR2 LQKENI. CDR3: CASSPAQTMNTEAFF. The CDR3 nucleotides are TGTGCCAGCTCACCGGCACAGACCATGAACACTGAAGCTTTCTTT. Drawing the rest from reference TRBV18 and TRBJ1-1, the complete variable domain is NAGVMQNPRHLVRRRGQEARLRCSPMKGHSHVYWYRQLPEEGLKFMVYLQKENIIDESGMPKERFSAEFPKEGPSILRIQQVVRGDSAAYFCASSPAQTMNTEAFFGQGTRLTVV.